The T cell receptor beta chain described here comes from a study of T cell changes during pregnancy in multiple sclerosis. Sequencing was performed with immunoSEQ multiplex PCR; in TCRdb, only in-frame clones are kept and a portion is missing. The table includes about 61,000 clones, approximately 91% detected once. Germline V gives CDR1 SEHNR, CDR2 FQNEAQ (reference sequence). This CDR3 contains 16 residues. V was pared by 3 bases and J by 0 bases, with 7 bases of the junction left unmatched. The chain recombines TRBV7-9 with TRBJ1-1; 7 positions agree with TRBD1. This TCR was sampled from a female donor with multiple sclerosis, enrolled in a pregnancy study. The specimen was peripheral blood, collected in the first trimester of pregnancy. CDR3 in amino acids: CASSFRGDSMNTEAFF. For the CDR3, the DNA is TGTGCCAGCAGCTTCAGGGGGGATAGTATGAACACTGAAGCTTTCTTT.